This T cell receptor beta chain was sequenced in a study of T cell repertoires in cytomegalovirus infection. Looked up from germline, CDR1 is SEHNR and CDR2 is FQNEAQ (reference sequence). The CDR3 consists of 15 residues. Trimming removed 7 bases from V and 1 base from J; junction bases left unmatched: 6. This clonotype was seen a few times. As yet, its antigen is unknown. TCRdb processed the reads anew with MiXCR; each CDR3 protein has one entry. This table holds 84,000 or so distinct CDR3 sequences, approximately 43% found once. V is TRBV7-9 and J is TRBJ2-5; 10 bases match TRBD2. The source is a human donor in good health (CMV status not recorded). Some clones in this sample may be carry-over from other donors' samples. Source: CD8+ T cells from cultured PBMCs, taken from culture after CMV antigen stimulation. The CDR3 here is CASTPTSGLQETQYF. DNA of the CDR3: TGTGCCAGCACCCCGACTAGCGGGCTCCAAGAGACCCAGTACTTC.